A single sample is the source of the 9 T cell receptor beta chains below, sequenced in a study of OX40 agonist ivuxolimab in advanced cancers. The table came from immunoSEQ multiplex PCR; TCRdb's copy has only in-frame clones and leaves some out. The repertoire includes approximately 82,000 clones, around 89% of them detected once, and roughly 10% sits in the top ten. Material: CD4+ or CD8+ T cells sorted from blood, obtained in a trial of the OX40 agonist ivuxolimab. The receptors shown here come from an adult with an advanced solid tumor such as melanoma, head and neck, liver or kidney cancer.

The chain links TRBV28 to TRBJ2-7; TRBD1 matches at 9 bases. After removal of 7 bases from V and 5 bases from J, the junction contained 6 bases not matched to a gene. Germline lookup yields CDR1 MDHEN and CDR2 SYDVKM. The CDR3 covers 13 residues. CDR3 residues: CASNPGQGNEQYF. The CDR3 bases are TGTGCCAGCAACCCAGGACAGGGGAACGAGCAGTACTTC. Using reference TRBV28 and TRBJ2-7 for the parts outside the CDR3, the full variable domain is DVKVTQSSRYLVKRTGEKVFLECVQDMDHENMFWYRQDPGLGLRLIYFSYDVKMKEKGDIPEGYSVSREKKERFSLILESASTNQTSMYLCASNPGQGNEQYFGPGTRLTVT.

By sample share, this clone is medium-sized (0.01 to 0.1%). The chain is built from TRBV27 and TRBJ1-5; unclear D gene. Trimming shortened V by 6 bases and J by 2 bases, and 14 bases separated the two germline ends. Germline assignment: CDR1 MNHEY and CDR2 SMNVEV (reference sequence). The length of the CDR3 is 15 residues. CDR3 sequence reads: CASSLGPHGNQPQHF. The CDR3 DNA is TGTGCCAGCAGCCTCGGACCTCACGGCAATCAGCCCCAGCATTTT.

CDR3 amino acids: CASSPQAGSRYFYEQYF. CDR3 nucleotide sequence: TGTGCCAGCAGCCCCCAGGCTGGGTCCCGTTACTTCTACGAGCAGTACTTC. This chain links TRBV9 with TRBJ2-7; D not resolved. Between the trimmed V and J ends, which lost 4 bases and 3 bases, there was a span of 23 bases. The CDR3 runs to 17 residues. Per the germline V gene, CDR1 is SGDLS and CDR2 is YYNGEE.

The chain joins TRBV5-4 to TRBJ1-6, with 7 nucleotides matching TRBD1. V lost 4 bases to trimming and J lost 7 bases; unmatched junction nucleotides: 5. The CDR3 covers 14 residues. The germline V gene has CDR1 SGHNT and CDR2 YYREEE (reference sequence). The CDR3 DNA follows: TGTGCCAGCAGCCGGGACAGACGGAATTCACCCCTCCACTTT. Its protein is CASSRDRRNSPLHF.

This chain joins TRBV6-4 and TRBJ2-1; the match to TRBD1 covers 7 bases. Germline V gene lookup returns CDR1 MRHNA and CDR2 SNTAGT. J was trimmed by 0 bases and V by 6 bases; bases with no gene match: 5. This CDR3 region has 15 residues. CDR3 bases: TGTGCCAGCAGACGACAGGGATCCTCCTACAATGAGCAGTTCTTC. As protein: CASRRQGSSYNEQFF.

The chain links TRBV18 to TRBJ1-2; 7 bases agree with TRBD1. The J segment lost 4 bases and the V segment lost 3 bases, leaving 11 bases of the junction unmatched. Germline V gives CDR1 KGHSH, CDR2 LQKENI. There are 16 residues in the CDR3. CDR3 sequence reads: CASSPTPGQKFYGYTF. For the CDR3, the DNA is TGTGCCAGCTCACCGACTCCGGGACAGAAATTCTATGGCTACACCTTC. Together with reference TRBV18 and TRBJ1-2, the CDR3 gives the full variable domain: NAGVMQNPRHLVRRRGQEARLRCSPMKGHSHVYWYRQLPEEGLKFMVYLQKENIIDESGMPKERFSAEFPKEGPSILRIQQVVRGDSAAYFCASSPTPGQKFYGYTFGSGTRLTVV.

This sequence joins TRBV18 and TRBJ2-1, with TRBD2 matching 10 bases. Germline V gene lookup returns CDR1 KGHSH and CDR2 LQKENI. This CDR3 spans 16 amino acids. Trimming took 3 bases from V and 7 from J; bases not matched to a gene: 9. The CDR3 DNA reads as TGTGCCAGCTCACCCTTAAGCGGGGGGGCCGCTAATGAGCAGTTCTTC. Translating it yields CASSPLSGGAANEQFF.

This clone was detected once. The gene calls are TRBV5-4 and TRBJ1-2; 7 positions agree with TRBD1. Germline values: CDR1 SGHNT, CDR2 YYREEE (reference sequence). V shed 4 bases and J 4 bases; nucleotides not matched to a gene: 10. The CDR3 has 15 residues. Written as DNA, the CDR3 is TGTGCCAGCAGCCTAAGGGCAGGGGGTACCTATGGCTACACCTTC. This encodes CASSLRAGGTYGYTF.

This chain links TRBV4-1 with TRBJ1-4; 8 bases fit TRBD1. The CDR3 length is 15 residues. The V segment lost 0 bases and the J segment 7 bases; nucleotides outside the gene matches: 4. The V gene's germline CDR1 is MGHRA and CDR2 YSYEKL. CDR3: CASSQDGDRREKLFF. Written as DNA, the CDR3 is TGCGCCAGCAGCCAAGATGGGGACAGGCGTGAAAAACTGTTTTTT.